The text below deals with one T cell receptor (beta chain). Measured with immunoSEQ multiplex PCR; TCRdb has only the in-frame clones, and not every one. The sample holds under 35,000 clones, 80% to 95% seen once. From germline, CDR1 is LGHNA and CDR2 YNFKEQ. The CDR3 loop spans 16 amino acids. V was clipped by 0 bases and J by 6 bases, with 18 bases between them. Described time point: before natalizumab initiation. The record originates from a study of multiple sclerosis patients with progressive multifocal leukoencephalopathy. The chain links TRBV4-2 to TRBJ2-7; a weak D match, TRBD1 (5 bases). What was sequenced was PBMCs. The sequence was collected from a young man with multiple sclerosis. CDR3 loop: CASSQDRWGRTSEQYF. CDR3 bases: TGTGCCAGCAGCCAAGATCGGTGGGGCAGGACGAGCGAGCAGTACTTC.